This T cell receptor beta chain was recovered during a study of control samples from healthy donors and cancer patients. Assay: immunoSEQ multiplex PCR; the TCRdb copy retains only in-frame clones and omits some. The sample records over 100,000 clones, roughly 89% being singletons. Per the germline V gene, CDR1 is SGHAT and CDR2 is FQNNGV. The CDR3 has 14 residues. With 4 bases removed from V and 4 bases from J, the gap between germline ends came to 10 bases. The sequenced sample consisted of blood. The J gene is TRBJ2-2, the V gene TRBV11-2; D is uncertain. The sequence was collected from a man aged 18-30 years in good health. CDR3 nucleotides: TGTGCCAGCAGCTCCCAGACCCCCACCGGGGAGCTGTTTTTT. This encodes CASSSQTPTGELFF. Based on the CDR3 plus reference TRBV11-2 and TRBJ2-2, the full variable domain is EAGVAQSPRYKIIEKRQSVAFWCNPISGHATLYWYQQILGQGPKLLIQFQNNGVVDDSQLPKDRFSAERLKGVDSTLKIQPAKLEDSAVYLCASSSQTPTGELFFGEGSRLTVL.